What follows describes a single T cell receptor beta chain. The repertoire was sequenced with immunoSEQ multiplex PCR; TCRdb's copy has only in-frame clones and lacks some. The repertoire includes 200,000 to 250,000 clones, approximately 86% of them detected once, and approximately 2.9% sits in the top ten. Germline V gives CDR1 LNHDA, CDR2 SQIVND (reference sequence). The CDR3 runs 14 residues. Trimming removed 3 bases from V and 6 bases from J, with 9 bases in between. These data belong to a study of blood T cell repertoires in COVID-19. The wider study: The cDNA or gDNA used as material had been derived from T cells, B-cell-depleted T cells, or PBMCs.

This clonotype was sampled from a man between 60 and 75 years old with acute or convalescent COVID-19. Sequenced material: peripheral blood. The chain links TRBV19 to TRBJ1-6; D may be TRBD1 (5 bases). The CDR3 coding sequence is TGTGCCAGTAGTATGAAGGGGCCTAATTCACCCCTCCACTTT. Protein product: CASSMKGPNSPLHF.